These 18 T cell receptor beta chains were all obtained from the same sample, sequenced in a study of cytomegalovirus exposure and HLA in healthy donors. A multiplex PCR was run with 60 Vbeta primers and 13 Jbeta primers. Method: immunoSEQ multiplex PCR; TCRdb's copy keeps in-frame clones and lacks some. The table shows approximately 37,000 clones, with roughly 82% occurring only once. Input material: PBMCs. These receptors were collected from a woman under 30 in good health and CMV-seropositive.

Note on this clone: One end of the junction varies from germline; a read error may be responsible. This rearrangement joins TRBV7-9 to TRBJ2-1; D not resolved. Germline CDR1 SEHNR, CDR2 FQNEAQ (reference sequence). This CDR3 region has 15 residues. CDR3 loop: CSSSPISLFANEQFF. Here the CDR3 DNA reads TGTTCCAGCAGCCCTATCTCATTATTTGCGAATGAGCAGTTCTTC.

This clone was picked up a small number of times. V gene TRBV4-1 combines with J gene TRBJ2-5; weak D call: TRBD2 (6 bases). The ends were cut back, 0 bases at V and 3 bases at J, with 14 bases in the middle. The CDR3 sequence is 16 residues long. Germline values: CDR1 MGHRA, CDR2 YSYEKL. CDR3 nucleotide sequence: TGCGCCAGCAGCCAAGACTATTCGGGACTGGAAGAGACCCAGTACTTC. This codes for CASSQDYSGLEETQYF.

The CDR3 protein is CASSFGEEDLRANVLTF. The CDR3 region has the DNA TGTGCCAGCAGTTTTGGTGAGGAGGACCTCAGGGCCAACGTCCTGACTTTC. The chain is built from TRBV11-2 and TRBJ2-6, with D tentatively TRBD2 (5 bases). This CDR3 is built from 17 residues. Per germline, CDR1 SGHAT and CDR2 FQNNGV. V lost 6 bases, J lost 5 bases, and 20 bases lay in between.

This chain joins TRBV13 and TRBJ2-1; the match to TRBD2 covers 8 bases. Germline V CDR1 and CDR2: PRHDT, FYEKMQ (reference sequence). The CDR3 is 14 amino acids. The V gene end was trimmed by 6 bases and the J gene end by 4 bases; junction bases not matched to a gene: 5. The CDR3 region is CASRYSGTYNEQFF. The CDR3 DNA is TGTGCCAGCAGGTATAGCGGGACTTACAATGAGCAGTTCTTC. Full variable domain (rest looked up from reference TRBV13 and TRBJ2-1): AAGVIQSPRHLIKEKRETATLKCYPIPRHDTVYWYQQGPGQDPQFLISFYEKMQSDKGSIPDRFSAQQFSDYHSELNMSSLELGDSALYFCASRYSGTYNEQFFGPGTRLTVL.

This clone was recorded a few times. V usage is TRBV2 and J usage is TRBJ2-2; 7 bases are shared with TRBD2. The trim removed 5 bases at V and 1 base at J, leaving 10 bases unmatched. The CDR3 consists of 17 residues. The germline V gene has CDR1 SNHLY and CDR2 FYNNEI. The CDR3 DNA reads as TGTGCCAGCAGTTACGAGTGGCTAGCGGTGAACACCGGGGAGCTGTTTTTT. This encodes CASSYEWLAVNTGELFF.

V usage is TRBV4-3 and J usage is TRBJ2-1, with 8 bases matching TRBD1. Unmatched junction bases numbered 11, after V lost 0 bases and J lost 10 bases. CDR3 length: 16 residues. CDR1 and CDR2 (germline): LGHNA, YSLEER. CDR3 sequence: CASSQDGAGGYWEQFF. The CDR3 DNA is TGCGCCAGCAGCCAAGATGGCGCAGGGGGCTATTGGGAGCAGTTCTTC.

This rearrangement joins TRBV7-3 to TRBJ2-5; tentative D call: TRBD2 (7 bases). The CDR3 length is 13 residues. The germline V gene encodes CDR1 SGHTA and CDR2 FQGTGA. Trimming left V 5 bases short and J 5 bases short, with 12 bases between. CDR3 region: CASSRGGVETQYF. The DNA of the CDR3 is TGTGCCAGCAGCCGAGGGGGGGTGGAGACCCAGTACTTC. The full variable domain, completed using reference TRBV7-3 and TRBJ2-5, is GAGVSQTPSNKVTEKGKYVELRCDPISGHTALYWYRQSLGQGPEFLIYFQGTGAADDSGLPNDRFFAVRPEGSVSTLKIQRTERGDSAVYLCASSRGGVETQYFGPGTRLLVL.

The chain couples TRBV5-1 to TRBJ2-5; D remains ambiguous. The germline V gene has CDR1 SGHRS and CDR2 YFSETQ. The ends were cut back, 4 bases at V and 2 bases at J, with 9 bases in the middle. The CDR3 totals 13 residues. The CDR3, as DNA: TGCGCCAGCAGCGTTCACAGACAAGAGACCCAGTACTTC. Its protein product is CASSVHRQETQYF. The whole variable domain, remainder taken from reference TRBV5-1 and TRBJ2-5, is KAGVTQTPRYLIKTRGQQVTLSCSPISGHRSVSWYQQTPGQGLQFLFEYFSETQRNKGNFPGRFSGRQFSNSRSEMNVSTLELGDSALYLCASSVHRQETQYFGPGTRLLVL.

V and J are TRBV4-2 and TRBJ2-5; 9 bases match TRBD2. V shed 3 bases, J shed 5 bases, and the junction held 10 bases outside the gene matches. Germline V CDR1 and CDR2: LGHNA, YNFKEQ. This CDR3 has 16 amino acids. The CDR3 region has the DNA TGTGCCAGCAGCCAGCCAATAGCGGGAGAGGCGGAGACCCAGTACTTC. It yields the protein CASSQPIAGEAETQYF.

The CDR3 region has the DNA TGTGCCAGTACCGGAAGGGGGTCACAAGAGACCCAGTACTTC. This codes for CASTGRGSQETQYF. V usage is TRBV19 and J usage is TRBJ2-5; TRBD1 is a possible D gene (6 bases). The V gene's germline CDR1 is LNHDA and CDR2 SQIVND (reference sequence). CDR3 length equals 14 residues. V lost 7 bases and J lost 2, with 14 bases in between.

The V and J genes are TRBV28 and TRBJ1-5; TRBD1 is a possible D gene (5 bases). CDR1 and CDR2 from the germline V gene are MDHEN and SYDVKM. CDR3 length: 14 residues. The V gene lost 6 bases and the J gene lost 8 bases, with 17 bases spanning the gap. The CDR3 bases are TGTGCCAGCAGCCCAGGGATGGGATGGAAGCCCCAGCATTTT. Its protein product is CASSPGMGWKPQHF.

The rearrangement links TRBV6-5 to TRBJ2-1; 7 bases agree with TRBD2. This CDR3 is 15 amino acids long. V was clipped by 5 bases and J by 2 bases; unmatched bases: 6. Germline CDR1 reads MNHEY; CDR2 reads SVGAGI. CDR3: CASSTSVSAYNEQFF. As DNA, the CDR3 is TGTGCCAGCAGTACTAGCGTCTCAGCCTACAATGAGCAGTTCTTC.

J is TRBJ1-3 and V is TRBV6-5, with D tentatively TRBD1 (6 bases). Germline V gene sequence: CDR1 MNHEY, CDR2 SVGAGI. V was pared by 9 bases and J by 4 bases, with 10 bases between. CDR3 length: 12 amino acids. The CDR3 reads CASRTGGNTIYF. The DNA for the CDR3 is TGTGCCAGTCGTACAGGGGGAAACACCATATATTTT.

This chain joins TRBV29-1 and TRBJ2-1; TRBD2 might be the D (5 bases). Germline V lookup: CDR1 SQVTM, CDR2 ANQGSEA. This CDR3 has 12 residues. With 4 bases removed from V and 8 bases from J, the gap between germline ends came to 12 bases. In nucleotides, the CDR3 is TGCAGCGTTGTAAAGCGGCTACATGAGCAGTTCTTC. It is translated as CSVVKRLHEQFF.

The chain uses TRBV18 and TRBJ2-7, with D tentatively TRBD1 (6 bases). The CDR3 has 17 amino acids. Trimming took off 0 bases at V and 4 bases at J, with 19 bases between the two ends. Germline V gene data show CDR1 as KGHSH and CDR2 as LQKENI. CDR3 nucleotide sequence: TGTGCCAGCTCACCACCGTACGAGGGCCATAGGGGGTACGAGCAGTACTTC. It encodes CASSPPYEGHRGYEQYF.

V and J are TRBV4-3 and TRBJ2-3; perhaps TRBD1 as D (6 bases). There are 16 residues in the CDR3. In germline, CDR1 is LGHNA, CDR2 YSLEER. Trimming shortened V by 0 bases and J by 2 bases, and 12 bases separated the two germline ends. The DNA for the CDR3 is TGCGCCAGCAGCCAAGATTATCAGGGGCTCACAGATACGCAGTATTTT. This encodes CASSQDYQGLTDTQYF.

This chain uses TRBV19 with TRBJ2-7; 8 bases agree with TRBD1. The junction had 7 bases not matched to a gene; V was cut back by 3 bases and J by 3 bases. The germline gives CDR1 LNHDA, CDR2 SQIVND (reference sequence). The CDR3 length is 15 residues. CDR3 in DNA: TGTGCCAGTAGTATGGGGACAGGACGCTTCTACGAGCAGTACTTC. Protein: CASSMGTGRFYEQYF.

The chain is built from TRBV19 and TRBJ1-2; 8 nucleotides agree with TRBD1. With V trimmed by 4 bases and J by 1 base, 5 bases remained unmatched. Looked up from germline, CDR1 is LNHDA and CDR2 is SQIVND (reference sequence). The CDR3 is made up of 15 amino acids. The CDR3: CASSTATGVNYGYTF. In DNA, the CDR3 is TGTGCCAGTAGTACAGCGACAGGGGTTAACTATGGCTACACCTTC.